A single T cell receptor beta chain is shown here with its context. The target of this receptor is not known. Base-call qualities are not available, and no considerably larger clone is one nucleotide away. CDR1 and CDR2, looked up from the germline V gene, are MDHEN and SYDVKM. From cysteine to phenylalanine, the CDR3 is 14 amino acids long. The kept DNA is CDR3 alone, 42 bases in frame from the first base. V and J lose 5 bases and 3 bases, and a span of 13 bases separates them. Receptors were amplified or captured by the immunoSEQ multiplex PCR assay. A mixture of 60 forward primers for TCR Vbeta segments and 13 reverse primers for TCR Jbeta segments was used in the multiplex PCR. The CDR3 region of rearranged TCR beta genes was amplified from genomic DNA with a multiplex PCR assay. The amplified TCR beta libraries were sequenced on the Illumina HiSeq System as 87-base-pair reads. The published analysis was carried out like this. A later analysis counted tens of millions of unique TCR beta chains across the 650 to 700 repertoires, and roughly 9.9 million of these chains were shared by at least two donors. Raw reads were error-corrected and collapsed into unique sequences by a nearest-neighbor algorithm in which closely related sequences were merged to remove PCR and sequencing errors. To assign V, D and J gene segments, CDR3 sequences were aligned to IMGT reference sequences. For a sequence to be retained, a match of at least six nucleotides to both a V gene segment and a J gene segment was required. Rearrangements were called productive when the CDR3 lacked stop codons and stayed in frame with V and J; all others were non-productive. Following IMGT convention, CDR3 was defined as the stretch from the second conserved V-encoded cysteine up to the conserved J-encoded phenylalanine. In an earlier analysis of around 570 of the donors, sequences lacking an unambiguous match to a single V gene segment were excluded. An earlier analysis of about 600 of the donors called V segments functional above 56.7% productive rearrangements and segregating when the between-donor standard deviation exceeded 5%. To diagnose cytomegalovirus status from the catalog of TCR beta chain sequences, a statistical classification framework was built. V and J gene assignment, in a later analysis, came from comparing TCR nucleotide sequences with IMGT/GENE-DB human TR gene sequences. In a later analysis, CDR3 sequences and most-parsimonious VDJ recombination scenarios were assigned using the TCRdist pipeline. In a later analysis, each TCR beta chain was defined by its CDR3 amino acid sequence together with its V-gene family, and reads lacking a unique V-gene family were excluded. To address suspected cross-contamination and a sequencing artifact, a later analysis removed approximately 590 highly shared, low-generation-probability nucleotide sequences. In a later analysis, a clonal expansion index was calculated for each public chain from normalized within-repertoire ranks of inferred template counts. Generation probabilities in a later analysis came from a VDJ recombination model fitted to out-of-frame rearrangements, and those results were checked against IGoR. Hypergeometric tests were used in a later analysis to score TCR-TCR, TCR-HLA and TCR-CMV co-occurrence, with a repertoire-size bias correction applied to the TCR pairs. False discovery rates were estimated in a later analysis by permuting HLA or CMV assignments 20 times. In a later analysis, co-occurring TCRs were grouped with DBSCAN, and TCRdist sequence similarity was added when clustering was performed within HLA-allele-positive subsets. Repertoires with fewer than 30,000 or more than 120,000 public chains were left out of co-occurrence clustering, as were a handful of repertoires with anomalous nucleotide sharing. TCRdb limited this immuneACCESS table to in-frame rearrangements with V and J called. A share of clones is missing; checked studies link under half to unresolved V genes, and the rest is unexplained. V and J calls and clone size are given by that table; D and trimming were obtained from the DNA. In this sample the table shows 160,000 or so clones, 84% of which occur a single time. In total, the top ten clones hold around 6% of the sample.

The data were obtained in a study of cytomegalovirus exposure and HLA in healthy donors (dated by TCRdb to 2016 to 2017). As for the study more broadly: An earlier analysis of about 530 of the donors reported 276 Gb of sequence data and 100 million to 120 million unique TCR beta sequences obtained from some 170 million T cells. In an earlier analysis of 587 of the donors, high-throughput TCR beta sequencing was used to judge whether each TCR beta V gene segment behaved as functional or pseudogenic. Class I and class II HLA loci were covered by the typing at four-digit resolution. A later genetic analysis used genome-wide SNP genotypes for about 55% of the 666 donors, treating that subset as a discovery cohort. The study combined high-throughput TCR immunosequencing, statistical association of individual TCRs with disease status, and machine learning to predict cytomegalovirus infection status. In addition to the first cohort of several hundred subjects, a separate validation cohort of 130 or so different subjects was used. Every discovery cohort repertoire had been produced on one sequencing platform. Roughly 5 DR-DQ haplotypes were handled as single units for association and clustering, since linkage in the cohort was strong. The study aimed to test whether cataloging public T cell receptors could reveal signatures of past pathogen exposure. Alongside the repertoire data, information on donor age, sex, ethnicity and CMV serostatus was compiled. The later analysis used no new phenotypic data to find candidate immune exposures, relying instead on TCR beta sequences and their occurrence across donors. In a later analysis, previously published TCR beta repertoires from roughly 710 donors were re-analyzed and high-resolution HLA genotyping was added so that TCR occurrence patterns could be studied. The T cell repertoires of 670 or so subjects were profiled by immunosequencing and related to cytomegalovirus serostatus. Typing coverage differed by locus: A, B, C, DRB1 and DQB1 were typed in roughly 620-630 donors, DQA1 in approximately 520, DPA1 in some 600, and DPB1 in around 440. An early release that covered more than 550 HLA-typed donors contained about 290 gigabases of sequencing data and 75 million to 100 million unique TCR sequences. On average, roughly 240,000 unique TCR beta nucleotide sequences were sequenced per donor among 300 to 500 genotyped donors of the cohort, with roughly 18% of those sequences being non-productive. Of the approximately 400 genotyped donors, 70% to 90% were placed in the genetic ancestry cluster associated with self-reported Caucasian donors. The paper as a whole reports these results and caveats: In a later genetic analysis, fewer N-insertions in productive TCRs were reported among donors in an Asian-associated ancestry cluster than the roughly 700-donor mean. Strong co-occurrence of HLA alleles, especially DR and DQ, made assigning TCR associations to individual alleles difficult. A group of highly shared sequence variants was considered likely to be a technical artifact of the sequencing pipeline. The 87-base-pair reads could not distinguish some IMGT-functional V segments, including TRBV6-2 and TRBV6-3, so those segments were excluded. Cytomegalovirus status was reported to be diagnosed by the classifier with high specificity and sensitivity in both the original and validation cohorts. In vitro tests confirmed that a few of the cytomegalovirus-associated TCR beta chains recognize cytomegalovirus antigens. An earlier analysis of approximately 540 of the donors showed that most TCR beta V segments appeared in productive rearrangements either about 87% or about 30% of the time, which broadly matched IMGT annotations. A later analysis found that HLA-associated TCR beta chains were more clonally expanded and had lower generation probabilities than equally common non-associated chains. Sequencing depth was assumed to be roughly uniform across donors in the presence/absence analyses, though that assumption may not hold. A further reported finding was that TCR beta sequences accurately predicted the HLA-A and HLA-B alleles for most subjects in the first cohort. Linkage disequilibrium might explain the correlated functional status among segregating V segments, but an unknown experimental factor could not be excluded. In a later analysis, TCR association rates were found to vary across HLA loci, with the most associated TCRs seen for DRB1 alleles and the fewest for HLA-C alleles. The study listed approximately 150 TCR beta chains as associated with cytomegalovirus. Only TCR beta chains were sequenced in this cohort, and the absence of alpha or paired-chain data limited detectable features. The authors suggested that the approach could potentially be extended to other disease states and immunological phenotypes. Immune exposure information for the cohort was limited to CMV serostatus. According to a later analysis, parvovirus B19, influenza, CMV and Epstein-Barr virus appeared linked to several top co-occurrence clusters. A later analysis associated 15,000 to 20,000 TCR beta sequences with specific HLA alleles at a false discovery rate of 0.05. Most TCR sequences were observed very rarely across donors, whereas some public TCRs were present in many individuals. A later analysis found that most CMV-associated TCR beta chains appeared HLA-restricted, with HLA associations seemingly driven largely by CMV exposure. A later genetic analysis associated a missense DCLRE1C variant with V-gene and J-gene trimming of TCR beta chains, and an independent cohort replicated the association. Because some donors lacked HLA typing at each locus, the association tests relied only on the typed subset. Because counts were too low, 15 or so rarely observed V segments, including chromosome 9 orphons, were excluded from the earlier analysis of about 500 of the donors.

In total, 500 to 700 healthy bone marrow donors made up the cohort. At the time of sampling, all cohort members were nominally healthy, though unrecorded immune exposures were likely present. The donor was CMV seropositive and belonged to the group of 250 to 300 seropositive cohort members. Each donor provided a peripheral blood sample, and peripheral blood mononuclear cells were used for TCR beta sequencing. Genomic DNA was extracted from the blood cell samples with the Qiagen DNeasy Blood Extraction Kit. This TCR was recovered from a man aged 45 to 65 in good health and CMV-seropositive. What was sequenced was PBMCs. The rearranged segments are TRBV28 and TRBJ1-1; too little of a D gene remains to name it. The CDR3 is CASSRASAYTEAFF. In nucleotide form, the sequence is TGTGCCAGCAGTCGCGCCAGCGCCTACACTGAAGCTTTCTTT.